Listed here is a single T cell receptor (beta chain). These data come from a study of control samples from healthy donors and cancer patients. The assay was immunoSEQ multiplex PCR, and TCRdb's table has in-frame clones only and misses some. The sample carries over 85,000 clones, 88% recorded once. With 7 bases clipped from V and 5 bases from J, the junction kept 7 bases outside the gene matches. Germline V gene data show CDR1 as KGHDR and CDR2 as SFDVKD. This CDR3 is 15 amino acids long. This clonotype originated in a woman aged 60-70 years with lung cancer. The chain recombines TRBV24-1 with TRBJ1-5; 10 positions agree with TRBD1. Input material: PBMCs. CDR3 sequence reads: CATSAGTGEYQPQHF. CDR3 sequence (DNA): TGTGCCACCAGCGCCGGGACAGGGGAATATCAGCCCCAGCATTTT.